The T cell receptor (beta chain) under discussion was sequenced for a study of circulating CD8 cells and anti-PD-1 response in melanoma. Study-level background: Nivolumab was given intravenously at 3 mg/kg every 2 weeks. Response groups: complete/partial responders versus stable/progressive non-responders.

General study results and limits: Replicates were generally not done for experiments. Diversity ranked highest in DNEG and lowest in TIGIT subsets.

Live CD3+CD8+TCRalphabeta+ cells were sorted into four subsets by PD-1 and/or TIGIT. The QIAseq Immune Repertoire TCR panel built the libraries from roughly 15 ng of total RNA. One entry per CDR3 protein results from TCRdb running MiXCR on the reads. The sample lists some 340 distinct CDR3 sequences, about 5.9% seen once, with about 25% in the top ten. By share, this clonotype ranks as large (0.1 to 1%). Its target is not known. Trimming at V came to 0 bases and at J to 3 bases, leaving 7 bases not matched to a gene. CDR3 length equals 16 residues. Germline values: CDR1 DFQATT, CDR2 SNEGSKA (reference sequence).

The chain carries TRBV20-1 and TRBJ2-1, with TRBD2 matching over 8 bases. Source: CD8+ T cells from PBMCs, taken at baseline or after one month of anti-PD-1 therapy (not recorded which). The clonotype was recovered from a human donor with melanoma. CDR3 region: CSARDLTGGLYNEQFF. CDR3 nucleotide sequence: TGCAGTGCTAGAGACCTCACGGGAGGGCTCTACAATGAGCAGTTCTTC.